These 11 T cell receptor beta chains came from one sample sequenced in a study of OX40 agonist ivuxolimab in advanced cancers. Library method: the immunoSEQ multiplex PCR assay. TCRdb limited this immuneACCESS table to in-frame rearrangements with V and J called. A share of clones is missing; checked studies link under half to unresolved V genes, and the rest is unexplained. Present in this sample are about 94,000 clones, around nine tenths of which were seen just once. Of the sample, over 0.8% falls within the top ten clones. The input for sequencing was CD4+ or CD8+ T cells sorted from blood, taken in a trial of the OX40 agonist ivuxolimab. Every receptor here comes from an adult with an advanced solid tumor such as melanoma, head and neck, liver or kidney cancer.

The chain couples TRBV5-1 to TRBJ2-2; TRBD2 aligns across 8 bases. V was clipped by 4 bases and J by 7 bases; unmatched bases: 9. CDR1 SGHRS and CDR2 YFSETQ come from the germline V gene. CDR3 length: 15 residues. The CDR3 loop is CASSPRAGEGGELFF. The CDR3 bases are TGCGCCAGCAGCCCCCGAGCGGGAGAAGGCGGGGAGCTGTTTTTT.

The chain carries TRBV19 and TRBJ1-4, with D unclear. CDR1 and CDR2 (germline): LNHDA, SQIVND (reference sequence). The germline V and J ends were trimmed by 2 bases and 5 bases, with 9 bases remaining between them. The CDR3 consists of 14 residues. The CDR3, as DNA: TGTGCCAGTAGTATAACGTTTATAAATGAAAAACTGTTTTTT. It encodes CASSITFINEKLFF.

The rearrangement uses TRBV5-1 and TRBJ2-2, with 11 bases matching TRBD2. The CDR3 spans 16 residues. CDR1 SGHRS and CDR2 YFSETQ come from the germline V gene. J lost 2 bases, V lost 4 bases, and 4 bases had no gene match. This chain's CDR3 is CASSGSGRVNTGELFF. The CDR3 bases are TGCGCCAGCAGCGGTAGCGGGAGGGTTAACACCGGGGAGCTGTTTTTT.

This chain joins TRBV15 and TRBJ1-1, with D maybe TRBD1 (6 bases). The length of the CDR3 is 11 residues. Germline-derived CDR1 and CDR2 are LNHNV and YYDKDF (reference sequence). The CDR3 protein is CASGVNTEAFF. In nucleotides, the CDR3 is TGTGCATCAGGGGTGAACACTGAAGCTTTCTTT.

This chain connects TRBV7-9 to TRBJ2-1; 9 bases are a match to TRBD2. CDR3 length: 14 amino acids. Losses at the gene ends were 3 bases for V and 4 bases for J; bases not matched to a gene: 1. Germline loops: CDR1 SEHNR, CDR2 FQNEAQ (reference sequence). CDR3 amino acids: CASSLTSGYNEQFF. CDR3 nucleotide sequence: TGTGCCAGCAGCTTGACTAGCGGTTACAATGAGCAGTTCTTC. Based on the CDR3 plus reference TRBV7-9 and TRBJ2-1, the full variable domain is DTGVSQNPRHKITKRGQNVTFRCDPISEHNRLYWYRQTLGQGPEFLTYFQNEAQLEKSRLLSDRFSAERPKGSFSTLEIQRTEQGDSAMYLCASSLTSGYNEQFFGPGTRLTVL.

This sequence joins TRBV19 and TRBJ2-1, with TRBD2 matching over 7 bases. CDR1 is LNHDA and CDR2 is SQIVND in the germline V gene (reference sequence). This CDR3 region has 15 residues. The trim removed 7 bases at V and 3 bases at J, leaving 9 bases unmatched. The CDR3 here is CASTWLAGDYNEQFF. Written as DNA, the CDR3 is TGTGCCAGTACTTGGCTGGCGGGAGACTACAATGAGCAGTTCTTC.

This chain uses TRBV29-1 with TRBJ2-1; TRBD2 is a possible D gene (7 bases). This CDR3 is 13 amino acids long. Germline V lookup: CDR1 SQVTM, CDR2 ANQGSEA. Trimming shortened V by 6 bases and J by 0 bases, and 9 bases separated the two germline ends. CDR3 DNA sequence: TGCAGCGTCGGGGGGCCCTCCTACAATGAGCAGTTCTTC. This gives the protein CSVGGPSYNEQFF.

This chain joins TRBV19 and TRBJ2-7; 7 bases match TRBD1. In germline, CDR1 is LNHDA, CDR2 SQIVND (reference sequence). J was trimmed by 5 bases and V by 4 bases; bases with no gene match: 8. The CDR3 runs to 14 residues. The CDR3 loop reads CASSTTLTGHEQYF. CDR3 DNA: TGTGCCAGTAGTACTACCCTGACAGGGCACGAGCAGTACTTC. Variable domain in full (rest from reference TRBV19 and TRBJ2-7): DGGITQSPKYLFRKEGQNVTLSCEQNLNHDAMYWYRQDPGQGLRLIYYSQIVNDFQKGDIAEGYSVSREKKESFPLTVTSAQKNPTAFYLCASSTTLTGHEQYFGPGTRLTVT.

This chain uses TRBV30 with TRBJ1-2; tentative D call: TRBD1 (5 bases). V was trimmed by 3 bases and J by 0 bases, leaving 14 bases between them. The V gene's germline CDR1 is GTSNPN and CDR2 SVGIG (reference sequence). The CDR3 is 15 residues long. CDR3 sequence (DNA): TGTGCCTGGAGGGGGAAGGGACTGACTAACTATGGCTACACCTTC. It is translated as CAWRGKGLTNYGYTF. Together with reference TRBV30 and TRBJ1-2, the CDR3 gives the full variable domain: SQTIHQWPATLVQPVGSPLSLECTVEGTSNPNLYWYRQAAGRGLQLLFYSVGIGQISSEVPQNLSASRPQDRQFILSSKKLLLSDSGFYLCAWRGKGLTNYGYTFGSGTRLTVV.

This clone was picked up a small number of times. The J gene is TRBJ1-1, the V gene TRBV7-6; no clear D. The V gene lost 1 base and the J gene lost 4 bases, with 10 bases spanning the gap. The CDR3 is 14 residues long. CDR1 and CDR2 from the germline V gene are SGHVS and FNYEAQ. CDR3 protein: CASSLVWGSTEAFF. The CDR3 DNA sequence: TGTGCCAGCAGCTTAGTGTGGGGTAGCACTGAAGCTTTCTTT.

The gene calls are TRBV11-2 and TRBJ2-7, with 9 bases identical to TRBD2. Losses at the gene ends were 0 bases for V and 3 bases for J; bases not matched to a gene: 6. CDR1 is SGHAT and CDR2 is FQNNGV in the germline V gene. This CDR3 is built from 16 residues. CDR3 in amino acids: CASSLDPSGNLYEQYF. For the CDR3, the DNA is TGTGCCAGCAGCTTAGATCCTAGCGGGAACCTCTACGAGCAGTACTTC. The variable domain in full, with the rest retrieved from reference TRBV11-2 and TRBJ2-7, is EAGVAQSPRYKIIEKRQSVAFWCNPISGHATLYWYQQILGQGPKLLIQFQNNGVVDDSQLPKDRFSAERLKGVDSTLKIQPAKLEDSAVYLCASSLDPSGNLYEQYFGPGTRLTVT.